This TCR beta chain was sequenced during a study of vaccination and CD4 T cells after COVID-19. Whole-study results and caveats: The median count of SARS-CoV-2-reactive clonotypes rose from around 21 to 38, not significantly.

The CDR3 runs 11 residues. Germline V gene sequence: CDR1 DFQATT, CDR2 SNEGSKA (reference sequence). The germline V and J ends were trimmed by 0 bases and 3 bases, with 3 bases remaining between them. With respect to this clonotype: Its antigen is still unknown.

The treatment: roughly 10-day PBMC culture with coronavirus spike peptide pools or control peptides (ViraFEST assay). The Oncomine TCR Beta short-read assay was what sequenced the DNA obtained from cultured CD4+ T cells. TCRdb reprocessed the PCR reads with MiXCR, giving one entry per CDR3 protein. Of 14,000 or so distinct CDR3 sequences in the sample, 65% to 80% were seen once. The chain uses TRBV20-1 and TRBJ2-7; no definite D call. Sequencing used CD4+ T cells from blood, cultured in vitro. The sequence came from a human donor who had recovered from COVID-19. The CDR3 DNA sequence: TGCAGTGCTAGAGAGCTCTACGAGCAGTACTTC. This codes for CSARELYEQYF.